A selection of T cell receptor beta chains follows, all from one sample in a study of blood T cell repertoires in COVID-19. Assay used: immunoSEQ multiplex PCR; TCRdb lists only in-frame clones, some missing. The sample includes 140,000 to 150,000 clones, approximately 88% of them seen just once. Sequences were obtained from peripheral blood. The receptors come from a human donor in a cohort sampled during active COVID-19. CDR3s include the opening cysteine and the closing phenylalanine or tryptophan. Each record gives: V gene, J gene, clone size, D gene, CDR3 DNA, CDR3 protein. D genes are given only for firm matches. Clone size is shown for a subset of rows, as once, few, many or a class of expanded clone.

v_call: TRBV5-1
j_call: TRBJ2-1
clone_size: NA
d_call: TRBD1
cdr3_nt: TGCGCCAGCAGCCCGGGACAGGGGGCGGGATACAATGAGCAGTTCTTC
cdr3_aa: CASSPGQGAGYNEQFF

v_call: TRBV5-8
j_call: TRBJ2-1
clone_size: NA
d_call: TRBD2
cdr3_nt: TGTGCCAGCAGCATGGGACTAGCGGGGAACAATGAGCAGTTCTTC
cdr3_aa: CASSMGLAGNNEQFF

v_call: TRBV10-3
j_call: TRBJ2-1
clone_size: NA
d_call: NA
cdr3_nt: TGTGCCATCAGTGCCGGGGTAACGTCGAACAATGAGCAGTTCTTC
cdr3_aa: CAISAGVTSNNEQFF

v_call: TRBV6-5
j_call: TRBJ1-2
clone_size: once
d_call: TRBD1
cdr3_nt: TGTGCCAGCAGGGACAGGGTTGACTACACCTTC
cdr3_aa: CASRDRVDYTF

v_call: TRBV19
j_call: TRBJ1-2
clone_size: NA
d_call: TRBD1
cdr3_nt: TGTGCCAGTACCCCAGGGGGCAGGACTGAACTCTATGGCTACACCTTC
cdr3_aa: CASTPGGRTELYGYTF

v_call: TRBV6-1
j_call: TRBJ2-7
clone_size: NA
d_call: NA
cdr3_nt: TGTGCCAGCAGTGAAGGGGAGGGACAACCCTACGAGCAGTACTTC
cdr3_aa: CASSEGEGQPYEQYF

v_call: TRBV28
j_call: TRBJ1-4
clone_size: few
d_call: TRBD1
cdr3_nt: TGTGCCAGCAGTTTATCGGGGACAGGGAATGAAAAACTGTTTTTT
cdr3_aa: CASSLSGTGNEKLFF

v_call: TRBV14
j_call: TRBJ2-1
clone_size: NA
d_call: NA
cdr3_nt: TGTGCCAGCAGCCAAGTACTATACAATGAGCAGTTCTTC
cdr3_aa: CASSQVLYNEQFF

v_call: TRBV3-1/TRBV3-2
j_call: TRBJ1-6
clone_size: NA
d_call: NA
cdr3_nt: TGTGCCAGCAGCCACTGGACCTGGACGGGAGATAATTCACCCCTCCACTTT
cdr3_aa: CASSHWTWTGDNSPLHF

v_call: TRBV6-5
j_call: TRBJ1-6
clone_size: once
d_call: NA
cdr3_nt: TGTGCCAGCAGTAGGCCGGGATCCAATTCACCCCTCCACTTT
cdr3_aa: CASSRPGSNSPLHF

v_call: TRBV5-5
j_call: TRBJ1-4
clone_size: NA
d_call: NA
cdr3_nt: TGTGCCAGCAGCCAGCTCGACAGAGCAACTAATGAAAAACTGTTTTTT
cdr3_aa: CASSQLDRATNEKLFF

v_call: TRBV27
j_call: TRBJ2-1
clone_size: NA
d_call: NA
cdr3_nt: TGTGCCAGCCGGGGGTCCCAGGCCTACAATGAGCAGTTCTTC
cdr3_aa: CASRGSQAYNEQFF

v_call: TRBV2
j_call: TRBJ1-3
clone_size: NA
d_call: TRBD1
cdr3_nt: TGTGCTAGCAGTCCGGACAGGGTTGGAAACACCATATATTTT
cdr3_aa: CASSPDRVGNTIYF

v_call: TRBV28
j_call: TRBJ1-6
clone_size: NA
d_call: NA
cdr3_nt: TGTGCCAGCAGTTCAATGGGGGGGCCCGTTCGGAATTCACCCCTCCACTTT
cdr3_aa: CASSSMGGPVRNSPLHF

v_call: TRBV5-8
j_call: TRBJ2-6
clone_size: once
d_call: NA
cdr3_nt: TGTGCCAGCAGCCCTGGACTGCTCTCTGGGGCCAACGTCCTGACTTTC
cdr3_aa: CASSPGLLSGANVLTF

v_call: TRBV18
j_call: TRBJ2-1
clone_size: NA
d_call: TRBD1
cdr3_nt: TGTGCCAGCTCACTCGGGACAGGGGAAACCGTCGGAGCTGAGCAGTTCTTC
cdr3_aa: CASSLGTGETVGAEQFF

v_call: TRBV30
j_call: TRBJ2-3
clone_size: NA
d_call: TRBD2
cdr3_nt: TGTGCCTGGGCACTAGCGGGGGAGGGGCAGTATTTT
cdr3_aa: CAWALAGEGQYF

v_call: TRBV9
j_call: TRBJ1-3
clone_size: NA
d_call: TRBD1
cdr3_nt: TGTGCCAGCAGCGTAGGTTCTGGACAGGGCGTCTCTGGAAACACCATATATTTT
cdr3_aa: CASSVGSGQGVSGNTIYF

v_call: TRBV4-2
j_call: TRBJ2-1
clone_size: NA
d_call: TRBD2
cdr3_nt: TGTGCCAGCAGCCAAGATAGAACCGCGGGAGCCATGGGAAATGAGCAGTTCTTC
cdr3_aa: CASSQDRTAGAMGNEQFF

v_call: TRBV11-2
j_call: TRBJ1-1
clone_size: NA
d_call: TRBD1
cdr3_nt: TGTGCCAGCAGCTTCCCCGAGGACAGGGAGGGCACTGAAGCTTTCTTT
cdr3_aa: CASSFPEDREGTEAFF

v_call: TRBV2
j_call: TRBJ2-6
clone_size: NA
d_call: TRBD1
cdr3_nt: TGTGCCAGCGGCAGGGGGCCTGGGGCCAACGTCCTGACTTTC
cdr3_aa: CASGRGPGANVLTF

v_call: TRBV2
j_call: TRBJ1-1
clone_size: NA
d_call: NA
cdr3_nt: TGTGCCAGCAGTGACAGGGAGGGCACTGAAGCTTTCTTT
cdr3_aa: CASSDREGTEAFF

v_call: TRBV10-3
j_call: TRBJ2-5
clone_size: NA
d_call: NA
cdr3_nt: TGTGCCATCAGTGTGGCGGGTCTCCAAGAGACCCAGTACTTC
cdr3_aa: CAISVAGLQETQYF